These 20 T cell receptor beta chains share one sample of origin, sequenced in a study of spatial heterogeneity in lung cancer. General observations from the study: Tumors with more nonsynonymous mutations had more expanded intratumoral alpha and beta TCRs.

Regarding time point: sample taken at primary tumor resection. From the 5' RACE reads, TCRdb called clonotypes with MiXCR, one entry per CDR3 protein. The profile covers roughly 2,000 distinct CDR3 sequences, with approximately 7.8% appearing a single time and 22% taken by the ten largest. The antigens these receptors bind are not known. Material: lung tumor tissue, obtained at surgery. These receptor sequences come from a male donor with early-stage non-small cell lung cancer.

Within the sample, this clonotype is medium-sized. The junction departs from germline at one end; a sequencing error may be responsible. V is TRBV7-3 and J is TRBJ2-2; D remains ambiguous. The germline CDR1 and CDR2 sequences are SGHTA and FQGTGA. The CDR3 has 12 residues. The CDR3 sequence: CASSPNIGELFF. CDR3 nucleotides: TGTGCCAGCAGCCCTAACATCGGGGAGCTGTTTTTT.

The genes are TRBV7-6 and TRBJ2-3; D perhaps matches TRBD1 (6 bases). Trimming removed 5 bases at V and 2 bases at J, with 8 bases between. The CDR3 consists of 13 residues. The germline V gene has CDR1 SGHVS and CDR2 FNYEAQ. CDR3 residues: CASSGQTTDTQYF. The CDR3 DNA reads TGTGCCAGCAGCGGACAGACCACAGATACGCAGTATTTT.

The sample holds a few counts of this clonotype. This chain connects TRBV9 to TRBJ2-5, with 8 bases identical to TRBD2. This CDR3 has 15 amino acids. CDR1 is SGDLS and CDR2 is YYNGEE in the germline V gene. V lost 4 bases, J lost 7 bases, and 12 bases stayed unmatched. CDR3 in amino acids: CASSSRGSGVGTQYF. The CDR3 DNA reads TGTGCCAGCAGCTCCCGAGGTAGCGGGGTTGGGACCCAGTACTTC. Using reference TRBV9 and TRBJ2-5 for the parts outside the CDR3, the full variable domain is DSGVTQTPKHLITATGQRVTLRCSPRSGDLSVYWYQQSLDQGLQFLIQYYNGEERAKGNILERFSAQQFPDLHSELNLSSLELGDSALYFCASSSRGSGVGTQYFGPGTRLLVL.

The chain uses TRBV7-9 and TRBJ2-3; TRBD2 agrees at 13 bases. V shed 5 bases, J shed 3 bases, and the junction held 2 bases outside the gene matches. The CDR3 runs to 15 residues. Germline V CDR1 and CDR2: SEHNR, FQNEAQ (reference sequence). The chain's CDR3 is CASSTGLAGTDTQYF. Here the CDR3 DNA reads TGTGCCAGCAGCACGGGACTAGCGGGGACAGATACGCAGTATTTT.

Relative to its sample, this clonotype is medium-sized (0.01 to 0.1%). The V gene is TRBV20-1, the J gene TRBJ2-3; D possibly corresponds to TRBD1 (6 bases). CDR3 size: 16 residues. Germline V gene lookup returns CDR1 DFQATT and CDR2 SNEGSKA (reference sequence). V was shortened by 6 bases and J by 4 bases, with 23 bases between the two germline ends. The chain's CDR3 is CSAQPFRGGKADTQYF. The CDR3 DNA reads TGCAGTGCCCAACCGTTTAGAGGGGGTAAGGCAGATACGCAGTATTTT.

This clonotype is classed as medium-sized. The chain couples TRBV6-5 to TRBJ1-1; D is ambiguous. The CDR3 spans 16 residues. V dropped 0 bases and J dropped 0 bases, with 11 bases sitting between them. The V gene's germline CDR1 is MNHEY and CDR2 SVGAGI. The CDR3 region has the DNA TGTGCCAGCAGTTACTCGAGTGGCAACCTGAACACTGAAGCTTTCTTT. It specifies CASSYSSGNLNTEAFF.

The table lists this clonotype with a few counts. J is TRBJ2-2 and V is TRBV20-1, with TRBD2 matching over 7 bases. Germline CDR1 reads DFQATT; CDR2 reads SNEGSKA (reference sequence). Trimming took 0 bases from V and 4 from J; bases not matched to a gene: 8. CDR3 size: 16 residues. The CDR3 nucleotides are TGCAGTGCTAGAGATGCCCAGCGGGGTACCACCGGGGAGCTGTTTTTT. Encoded protein: CSARDAQRGTTGELFF.

This clonotype qualifies as medium-sized. The gene calls are TRBV5-4 and TRBJ2-5, with no clear D. Germline loops: CDR1 SGHNT, CDR2 YYREEE (reference sequence). The CDR3 length is 12 residues. V was shortened by 1 base and J by 1 base, with 2 bases between the two germline ends. This CDR3 is CASSLFQETQYF. The DNA of the CDR3 is TGTGCCAGCAGCTTGTTCCAAGAGACCCAGTACTTC. Full variable domain (remainder filled in from reference TRBV5-4 and TRBJ2-5): ETGVTQSPTHLIKTRGQQVTLRCSSQSGHNTVSWYQQALGQGPQFIFQYYREEENGRGNFPPRFSGLQFPNYSSELNVNALELDDSALYLCASSLFQETQYFGPGTRLLVL.

By sample share, this clonotype is medium-sized (0.01 to 0.1%). The chain combines TRBV5-6 with TRBJ1-1; no clear D. The CDR3 length is 14 residues. Looked up from germline, CDR1 is SGHDT and CDR2 is YYEEEE. The germline V and J ends were trimmed by 0 bases and 1 base, with 7 bases remaining between them. The CDR3 loop is CASSLALKNTEAFF. DNA of the CDR3: TGTGCCAGCAGCTTGGCACTGAAGAACACTGAAGCTTTCTTT.

This clonotype showed up many times. The chain uses TRBV24-1 and TRBJ2-1; 13 nucleotides align to TRBD2. Germline V gene data show CDR1 as KGHDR and CDR2 as SFDVKD. V dropped 3 bases and J dropped 8; count of bases not matched to a gene: 12. This CDR3 spans 18 amino acids. The CDR3 region is CATSDTARTSGGWDEQFF. The CDR3 DNA is TGTGCCACCAGTGATACCGCCCGGACTAGCGGGGGTTGGGATGAGCAGTTCTTC.

This clonotype ranks as large. J is TRBJ1-1 and V is TRBV12-3 or TRBV12-4, with unresolved D. The V end was cut by 5 bases, the J end by 1 base, with 11 bases between. The CDR3 loop spans 14 amino acids. The CDR3 sequence is CASSVRVKNTEAFF. Written as DNA, the CDR3 is TGTGCCAGCAGTGTTCGGGTCAAGAACACTGAAGCTTTCTTT.

This clonotype is categorized as medium-sized. The chain joins TRBV11-3 to TRBJ2-3; D call uncertain. This CDR3 comprises 16 residues. Germline V gene lookup returns CDR1 SGHNT and CDR2 YENEEA. Trimming took 1 base from V and 2 from J, leaving 13 bases between them. In nucleotides, the CDR3 is TGTGCCAGCAGCTTAGGGCAGGATGCCTCCACAGATACGCAGTATTTT. It yields the protein CASSLGQDASTDTQYF.

This clonotype was found many times. The chain is built from TRBV6-2 or TRBV6-3 and TRBJ2-1; 7 positions match TRBD2. Germline V lookup: CDR1 MNHEY, CDR2 SVGEGT. The CDR3 has 15 amino acids. V trimming: 0 bases; J trimming: 3 bases; junction bases outside the gene matches: 2. CDR3: CASSYSGGSYNEQFF. CDR3 in DNA: TGTGCCAGCAGTTACTCCGGGGGGAGCTACAATGAGCAGTTCTTC.

By frequency in the sample, this clonotype is medium-sized (0.01 to 0.1%). The genes are TRBV29-1 and TRBJ2-6; D gene uncertain. Germline-derived CDR1 and CDR2 are SQVTM and ANQGSEA. This CDR3 region has 13 residues. V lost 6 bases to trimming and J lost 0 bases, with 6 bases between them. This CDR3 reads CSVEDSGANVLTF. In DNA, the CDR3 is TGCAGCGTAGAGGACTCTGGGGCCAACGTCCTGACTTTC.

This clonotype is classed as medium-sized. One junction end does not reproduce the germline sequence, and a read error may be involved. V is TRBV4-2 and J is TRBJ2-5, with 12 bases identical to TRBD2. Germline assignment: CDR1 LGHNA and CDR2 YNFKEQ. The CDR3 has 15 amino acids. The CDR3 region has the DNA TGTGCCAGCAGCCCGGGGACTAGCGGGCAAGAGGCCCAGTACTTC. Protein: CASSPGTSGQEAQYF.

By share, this clonotype counts as large. The chain joins TRBV10-3 to TRBJ2-5; no definite D call. This CDR3 contains 13 residues. Trimming removed 5 bases from V and 2 bases from J, with 9 bases in between. From germline, CDR1 is ENHRY and CDR2 SYGVKD. CDR3 nucleotides: TGTGCCATCAGTTGGGTCCGGCAAGAGACCCAGTACTTC. Residues: CAISWVRQETQYF.

Judged by abundance, this clonotype is large. CDR3 DNA: TGTGCCAGCAGCTCAACAGCCAGGGGGACTGGAAACACCATATATTTT. This encodes CASSSTARGTGNTIYF. V and J are TRBV7-9 and TRBJ1-3, with 7 bases aligning to TRBD1. After removal of 4 bases from V and 2 bases from J, the junction contained 8 bases not matched to a gene. The germline V gene encodes CDR1 SEHNR and CDR2 FQNEAQ (reference sequence). CDR3 length equals 16 residues.

Within the sample, this clonotype is medium-sized. This rearrangement joins TRBV29-1 to TRBJ2-3; 7 bases are shared with TRBD1. Germline assignment: CDR1 SQVTM and CDR2 ANQGSEA. V lost 4 bases, J lost 1 base, and 5 bases stayed unmatched. The CDR3 spans 14 residues. The CDR3 sequence is CSVATGQGTDTQYF. CDR3 DNA: TGCAGCGTTGCGACAGGACAGGGCACAGATACGCAGTATTTT.

This clonotype was seen many times. The rearrangement joins TRBV11-3 to TRBJ2-1; 10 bases map to TRBD2. The CDR3 totals 17 residues. V lost 5 bases to trimming and J lost 7 bases; unmatched junction nucleotides: 14. Germline V gives CDR1 SGHNT, CDR2 YENEEA. The CDR3 protein is CASSLAEGVAGGNEQFF. CDR3 nucleotides: TGTGCCAGCAGCCTTGCCGAGGGAGTAGCGGGAGGAAATGAGCAGTTCTTC. The whole variable domain, filled in from reference TRBV11-3 and TRBJ2-1, reads EAGVVQSPRYKIIEKKQPVAFWCNPISGHNTLYWYLQNLGQGPELLIRYENEEAVDDSQLPKDRFSAERLKGVDSTLKIQPAELGDSAVYLCASSLAEGVAGGNEQFFGPGTRLTVL.

In its sample, this clonotype is medium-sized (0.01 to 0.1%). This chain links TRBV11-2 with TRBJ2-2; TRBD1 is a possible D gene (6 bases). This CDR3 is built from 16 residues. Between the trimmed V and J ends, which lost 4 bases and 7 bases, there was a span of 19 bases. The germline V gene has CDR1 SGHAT and CDR2 FQNNGV. Here the CDR3 reads CASSSYRDTWGGELFF. The CDR3 DNA is TGTGCCAGCAGCTCGTACCGGGACACCTGGGGCGGGGAGCTGTTTTTT.